Listed here are 5 T cell receptor beta chains from one sample, sequenced in a study of blood T cell repertoires in COVID-19. Profiling relied on immunoSEQ multiplex PCR, and the TCRdb table lists in-frame clones only, not all of them. The table includes tens of thousands of clones, approximately 82% detected once. Sequenced: peripheral blood. Receptor source: a human donor in a cohort sampled during active COVID-19.

The rearrangement uses TRBV19 and TRBJ2-3, with TRBD1 as a possible D gene (6 bases). The CDR3 runs to 16 residues. CDR1 and CDR2 (germline): LNHDA, SQIVND (reference sequence). Trimming removed 3 bases from V and 0 bases from J, with 13 bases in between. CDR3 nucleotides: TGTGCCAGTAGTATGGGGGCAGGTCCTAGCACAGATACGCAGTATTTT. Protein sequence: CASSMGAGPSTDTQYF. Full variable domain (outside the CDR3, taken from reference TRBV19 and TRBJ2-3): DGGITQSPKYLFRKEGQNVTLSCEQNLNHDAMYWYRQDPGQGLRLIYYSQIVNDFQKGDIAEGYSVSREKKESFPLTVTSAQKNPTAFYLCASSMGAGPSTDTQYFGPGTRLTVL.

This clone came up once. The gene calls are TRBV28 and TRBJ2-7; the match to TRBD1 covers 10 bases. Germline V gene sequence: CDR1 MDHEN, CDR2 SYDVKM. The trim removed 6 bases at V and 6 bases at J, leaving 11 bases unmatched. The CDR3 length is 15 residues. In DNA, the CDR3 is TGTGCCAGCAGAAGTGAACCGGGACAGGGGTCCGAGCAGTACTTC. Its translation: CASRSEPGQGSEQYF.

Of note for this clone: Mismatch with germline at one junction end may stem from a read error. CDR3 sequence (DNA): TGTGCCAGCAGCTTGACCACCGGGACAGGGCGAACCTCTTTT. Its translation is CASSLTTGTGRTSF. This rearrangement joins TRBV5-6 to TRBJ1-4; 9 bases fit TRBD1. The CDR3 consists of 14 residues. The germline CDR1 and CDR2 sequences are SGHDT and YYEEEE.

J is TRBJ2-1 and V is TRBV4-2; TRBD1 agrees at 10 bases. Germline V CDR1 and CDR2: LGHNA, YNFKEQ. The CDR3 is 15 amino acids. J lost 8 bases, V lost 3 bases, and 7 bases had no gene match. The CDR3 region has the DNA TGTGCCAGCAGCCACGGGACAGGGGAGCAATATGAGCAGTTCTTC. It is translated as CASSHGTGEQYEQFF.

The CDR3 DNA sequence: TGTGCCAGCAGCTTGACCGGGGGGATGGATGGAGAGACCCAGTACTTC. This sequence encodes CASSLTGGMDGETQYF. This chain connects TRBV5-5 to TRBJ2-5, with TRBD2 matching 7 bases. Trimming at V came to 1 base and at J to 4 bases, leaving 10 bases not matched to a gene. Germline-derived CDR1 and CDR2 are SGHKS and YYEKEE (reference sequence). The CDR3 runs 16 residues.